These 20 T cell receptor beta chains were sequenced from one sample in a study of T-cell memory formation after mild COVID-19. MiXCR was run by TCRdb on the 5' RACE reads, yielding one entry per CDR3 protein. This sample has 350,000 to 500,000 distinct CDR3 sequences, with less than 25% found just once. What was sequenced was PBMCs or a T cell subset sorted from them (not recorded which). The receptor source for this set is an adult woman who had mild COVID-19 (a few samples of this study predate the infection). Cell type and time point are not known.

The CDR3 region has the DNA TGTGCCAGCAGCTTAGCTGCTAGCACCGATTACGAGCAGTACTTC. The encoded protein is CASSLAASTDYEQYF. V gene TRBV7-2 combines with J gene TRBJ2-7, with TRBD2 as a possible D gene (5 bases). There are 15 residues in the CDR3. The V gene lost 0 bases and the J gene lost 4 bases, with 13 bases spanning the gap. CDR1 and CDR2 from the germline V gene are SGHTA and FQGNSA. Full variable domain (remainder filled in from reference TRBV7-2 and TRBJ2-7): GAGVSQSPSNKVTEKGKDVELRCDPISGHTALYWYRQSLGQGLEFLIYFQGNSAPDKSGLPSDRFSAERTGGSVSTLTIQRTQQEDSAVYLCASSLAASTDYEQYFGPGTRLTVT.

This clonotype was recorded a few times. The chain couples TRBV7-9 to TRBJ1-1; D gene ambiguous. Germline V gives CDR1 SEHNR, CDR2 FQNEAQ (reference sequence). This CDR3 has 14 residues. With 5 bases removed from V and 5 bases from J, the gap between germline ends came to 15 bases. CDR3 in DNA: TGTGCCAGCAGCAACGAGGGTAGGGTGACTGAAGCTTTCTTT. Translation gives CASSNEGRVTEAFF.

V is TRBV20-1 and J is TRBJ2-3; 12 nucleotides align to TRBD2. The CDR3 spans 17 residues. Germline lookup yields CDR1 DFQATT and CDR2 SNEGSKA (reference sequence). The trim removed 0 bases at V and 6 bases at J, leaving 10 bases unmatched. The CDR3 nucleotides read TGCAGTGCTAGAGACCCAACTAGCGGGAGGAGACAGGATACGCAGTATTTT. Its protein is CSARDPTSGRRQDTQYF.

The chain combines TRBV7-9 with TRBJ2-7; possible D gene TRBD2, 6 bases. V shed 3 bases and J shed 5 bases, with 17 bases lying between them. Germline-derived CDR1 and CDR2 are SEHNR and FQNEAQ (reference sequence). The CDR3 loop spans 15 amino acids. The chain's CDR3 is CASSLVTGRGNEQYF. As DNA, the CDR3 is TGTGCCAGCAGCTTGGTGACCGGGAGAGGCAACGAGCAGTACTTC.

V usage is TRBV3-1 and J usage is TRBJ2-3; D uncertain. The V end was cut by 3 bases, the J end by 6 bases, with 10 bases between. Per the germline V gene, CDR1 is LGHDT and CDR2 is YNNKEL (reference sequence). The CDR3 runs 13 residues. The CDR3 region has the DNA TGTGCCAGCAGCCATCGAACTCCGGATACGCAGTATTTT. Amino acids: CASSHRTPDTQYF.

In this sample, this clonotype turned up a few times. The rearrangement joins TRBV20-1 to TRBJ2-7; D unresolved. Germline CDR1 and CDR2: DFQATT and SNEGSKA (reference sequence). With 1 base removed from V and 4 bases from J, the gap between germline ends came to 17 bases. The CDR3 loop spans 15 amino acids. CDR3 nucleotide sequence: TGCAGTGCTAGAGCGACCGGGTCCCGAACTTACGAGCAGTACTTC. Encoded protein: CSARATGSRTYEQYF.

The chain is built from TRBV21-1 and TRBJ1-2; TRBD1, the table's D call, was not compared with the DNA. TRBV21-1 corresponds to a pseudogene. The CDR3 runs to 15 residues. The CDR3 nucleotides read TGTGCCAGCGTTACCGGGACAGGCCCTGGGTATGGCTACACCTTC. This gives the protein CASVTGTGPGYGYTF.

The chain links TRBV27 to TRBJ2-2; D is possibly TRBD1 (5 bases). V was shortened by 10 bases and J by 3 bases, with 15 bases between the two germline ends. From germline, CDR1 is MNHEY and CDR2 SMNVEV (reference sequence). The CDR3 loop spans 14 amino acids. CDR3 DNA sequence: TGTGCCACCTCCCTGACAGAGTACACCGGGGAGCTGTTTTTT. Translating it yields CATSLTEYTGELFF.

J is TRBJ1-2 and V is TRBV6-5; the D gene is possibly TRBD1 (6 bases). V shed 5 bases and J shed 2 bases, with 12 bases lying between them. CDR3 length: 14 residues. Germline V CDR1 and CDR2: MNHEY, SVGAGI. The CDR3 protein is CASSRGTLNYGYTF. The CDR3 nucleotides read TGTGCCAGCAGTCGCGGGACACTCAACTATGGCTACACCTTC.

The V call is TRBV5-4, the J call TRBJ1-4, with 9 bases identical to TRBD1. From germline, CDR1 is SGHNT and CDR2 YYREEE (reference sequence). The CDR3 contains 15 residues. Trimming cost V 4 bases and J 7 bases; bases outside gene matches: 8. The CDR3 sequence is CASSRDRAASEKLFF. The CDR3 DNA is TGTGCCAGCAGCAGGGACAGGGCAGCGAGTGAAAAACTGTTTTTT.

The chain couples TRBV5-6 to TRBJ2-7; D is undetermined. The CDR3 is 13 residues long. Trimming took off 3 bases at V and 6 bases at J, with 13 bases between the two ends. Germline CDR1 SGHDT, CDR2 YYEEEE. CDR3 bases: TGTGCCAGCAGCTACTCGCCGGAGAGCGAGCAGTACTTC. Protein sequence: CASSYSPESEQYF.

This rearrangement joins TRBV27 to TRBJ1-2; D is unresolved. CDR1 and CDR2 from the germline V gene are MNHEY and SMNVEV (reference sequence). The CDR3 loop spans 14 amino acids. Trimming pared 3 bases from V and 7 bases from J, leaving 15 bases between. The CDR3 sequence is CASSFRDLVSGYTF. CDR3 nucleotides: TGTGCCAGCAGTTTTAGGGATTTAGTTTCTGGCTACACCTTC.

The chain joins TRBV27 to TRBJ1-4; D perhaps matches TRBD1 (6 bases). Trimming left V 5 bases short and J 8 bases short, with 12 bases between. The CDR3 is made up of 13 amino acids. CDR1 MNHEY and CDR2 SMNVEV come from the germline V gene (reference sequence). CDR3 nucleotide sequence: TGTGCCAGCAGTCGCCGGGACAACGAAAAACTGTTTTTT. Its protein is CASSRRDNEKLFF. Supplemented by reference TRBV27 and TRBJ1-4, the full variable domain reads EAQVTQNPRYLITVTGKKLTVTCSQNMNHEYMSWYRQDPGLGLRQIYYSMNVEVTDKGDVPEGYKVSRKEKRNFPLILESPSPNQTSLYFCASSRRDNEKLFFGSGTQLSVL.

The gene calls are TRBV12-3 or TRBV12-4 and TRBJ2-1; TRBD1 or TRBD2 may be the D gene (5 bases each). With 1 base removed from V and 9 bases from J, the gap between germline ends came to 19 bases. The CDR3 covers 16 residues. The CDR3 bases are TGTGCCAGCAGTTTAGGGGGGTATCAGGGTCACGGTGAGCAGTTCTTC. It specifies CASSLGGYQGHGEQFF.

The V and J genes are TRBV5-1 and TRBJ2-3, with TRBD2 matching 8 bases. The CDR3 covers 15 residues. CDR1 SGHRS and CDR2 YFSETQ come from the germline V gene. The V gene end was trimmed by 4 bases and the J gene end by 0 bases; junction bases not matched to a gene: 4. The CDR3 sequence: CASSRTSLSTDTQYF. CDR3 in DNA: TGCGCCAGCAGCAGGACTAGCCTAAGCACAGATACGCAGTATTTT.

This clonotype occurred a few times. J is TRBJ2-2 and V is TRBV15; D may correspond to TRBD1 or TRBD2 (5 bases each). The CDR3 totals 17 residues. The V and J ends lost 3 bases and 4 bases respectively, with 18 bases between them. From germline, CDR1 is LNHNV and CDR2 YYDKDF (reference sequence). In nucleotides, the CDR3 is TGTGCCACCAGCAGCCAGAGATGGGGTGGGACCACCGGGGAGCTGTTTTTT. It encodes CATSSQRWGGTTGELFF.

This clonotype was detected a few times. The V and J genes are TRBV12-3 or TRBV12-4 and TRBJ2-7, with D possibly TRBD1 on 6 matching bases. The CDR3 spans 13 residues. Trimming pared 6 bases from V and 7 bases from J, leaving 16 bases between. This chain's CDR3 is CASRPQQGGEQYF. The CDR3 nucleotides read TGTGCCAGCAGGCCCCAACAGGGCGGAGAGCAGTACTTC.

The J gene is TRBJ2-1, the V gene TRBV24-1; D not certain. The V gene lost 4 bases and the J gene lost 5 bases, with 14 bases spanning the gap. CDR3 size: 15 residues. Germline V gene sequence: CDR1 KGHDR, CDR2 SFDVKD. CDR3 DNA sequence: TGTGCCACCAGTGAATCCCCATCACTGGACAATGAGCAGTTCTTC. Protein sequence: CATSESPSLDNEQFF.

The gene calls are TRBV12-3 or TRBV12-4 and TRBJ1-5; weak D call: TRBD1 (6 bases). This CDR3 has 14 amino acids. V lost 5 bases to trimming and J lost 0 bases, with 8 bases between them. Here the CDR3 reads CASSRTASNQPQHF. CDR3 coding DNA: TGTGCCAGCAGTAGGACAGCTAGCAATCAGCCCCAGCATTTT.

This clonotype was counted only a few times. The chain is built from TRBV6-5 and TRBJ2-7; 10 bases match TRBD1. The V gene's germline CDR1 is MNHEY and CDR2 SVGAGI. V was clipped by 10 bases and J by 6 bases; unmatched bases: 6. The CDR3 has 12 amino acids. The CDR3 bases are TGTGCCACCCGGGACAGGGGTCGCGAGCAGTACTTC. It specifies CATRDRGREQYF.